Listed below are T cell receptor beta chains from one sample, sequenced in a study of Ad26.COV2.S vaccination and SARS-CoV-2 variants. The protocol was immunoSEQ multiplex PCR, while the TCRdb copy is restricted to in-frame clones and leaves out a portion. Of roughly 380,000 clones in the sample, just over 90% were seen once. Specimen: peripheral blood, collected after recovery from COVID-19. These receptors were taken from a human donor who had recovered from COVID-19. Both conserved end residues are part of each CDR3. D genes are given only for firm matches. Size is stated for part of the rows, as once, few or many counts, or as a class when the clone is expanded.

size	D	J	V	CDR3	DNA
NA	TRBD2	TRBJ2-7	TRBV5-1	CASSPRSGGADEQYF	TGCGCCAGCAGCCCCAGAAGCGGGGGGGCCGACGAGCAGTACTTC
NA	TRBD1	TRBJ1-5	TRBV5-6	CASSQGQGRSNQPQHF	TGTGCCAGCAGCCAGGGACAGGGTAGGAGCAATCAGCCCCAGCATTTT
NA	NA	TRBJ1-1	TRBV6-1	CASSELGNTEAFF	TGTGCCAGCAGTGAATTAGGGAACACTGAAGCTTTCTTT
NA	TRBD1	TRBJ1-1	TRBV19	CASSIGTGFTEAFF	TGTGCCAGTAGTATAGGGACAGGGTTCACTGAAGCTTTCTTT
once	NA	TRBJ1-6	TRBV27	CASSLSYNSPLHF	TGTGCCAGCAGTTTATCCTATAATTCACCCCTCCACTTT
once	NA	TRBJ2-5	TRBV2	CASRRDNQETQYF	TGTGCCAGCAGGAGGGACAACCAAGAGACCCAGTACTTC
NA	NA	TRBJ2-7	TRBV5-1	CASSPVAGSYEQYF	TGCGCCAGCAGCCCGGTTGCAGGATCCTACGAGCAGTACTTC
NA	NA	TRBJ2-7	TRBV6-5	CASSSHPYEQYF	TGTGCCAGCAGTTCCCATCCCTACGAGCAGTACTTC
NA	NA	TRBJ1-1	TRBV11-2	CATSTVPTEAFF	TGTGCCACGAGTACAGTGCCCACTGAAGCTTTCTTT
NA	TRBD2	TRBJ2-5	TRBV9	CASSVGASGGPTETQYF	TGTGCCAGCAGCGTAGGGGCTAGCGGGGGGCCTACGGAGACCCAGTACTTC
NA	TRBD1	TRBJ1-1	TRBV5-4	CASSRDSRGYTEAFF	TGTGCCAGCAGCCGGGACAGCCGAGGGTATACTGAAGCTTTCTTT
NA	NA	TRBJ2-2	TRBV6-5	CASRGPRTGELFF	TGTGCCAGCAGAGGGCCGCGGACCGGGGAGCTGTTTTTT
NA	NA	TRBJ1-4	TRBV7-9	CASSLEVTATNEKLFF	TGTGCCAGCAGCTTAGAGGTCACAGCAACTAATGAAAAACTGTTTTTT
NA	NA	TRBJ2-5	TRBV18	CASSPSEDRAETQYF	TGTGCCAGCTCACCAAGTGAGGACCGTGCGGAGACCCAGTACTTC
NA	NA	TRBJ2-5	TRBV11-2	CASSFPGLETQYF	TGTGCCAGCAGCTTTCCAGGGTTGGAGACCCAGTACTTC
NA	TRBD2	TRBJ2-1	TRBV30	CAWSVRSSGAQNEQFF	TGTGCCTGGAGTGTACGTTCTAGCGGGGCTCAAAATGAGCAGTTCTTC
NA	TRBD2	TRBJ2-1	TRBV6-5	CASGRGVAFNNEQFF	TGTGCCAGCGGCCGGGGGGTAGCCTTCAACAATGAGCAGTTCTTC
NA	TRBD1	TRBJ2-5	TRBV9	CASSEQGHGQETQYF	TGTGCCAGCAGTGAACAGGGGCATGGGCAAGAGACCCAGTACTTC
NA	TRBD1	TRBJ2-7	TRBV3-1/TRBV3-2	CASSRSGQGWSEQYF	TGTGCCAGCAGCCGATCCGGACAGGGTTGGAGCGAGCAGTACTTC
NA	NA	TRBJ1-3	TRBV2	CASIRSQDLSGNTIYF	TGTGCCAGCATCCGATCTCAGGATCTGTCTGGAAACACCATATATTTT
NA	NA	TRBJ2-1	TRBV6-2/TRBV6-3	CASSRQASSYNEQFF	TGTGCCAGCAGCCGGCAGGCTAGCTCCTACAATGAGCAGTTCTTC
NA	NA	TRBJ1-1	TRBV29-1	CSVGSMGTEAFF	TGCAGCGTTGGTTCTATGGGAACTGAAGCTTTCTTT
NA	NA	TRBJ2-2	TRBV7-3	CASSRTSGGLSNTGELFF	TGTGCCAGCAGCCGCACTTCGGGGGGCCTCTCGAACACCGGGGAGCTGTTTTTT
once	TRBD1	TRBJ1-2	TRBV11-1	CASSSPGQLYGYTF	TGTGCCAGCAGCTCGCCGGGACAGCTCTATGGCTACACCTTC
NA	NA	TRBJ2-7	TRBV19	CASSIRAPSSYEQYF	TGTGCCAGTAGTATCCGGGCCCCAAGCTCCTACGAGCAGTACTTC
NA	NA	TRBJ2-2	TRBV4-3	CASSTDAGTSRTGELFF	TGCGCCAGCAGCACGGATGCGGGAACTTCGAGGACCGGGGAGCTGTTTTTT
NA	TRBD2	TRBJ2-3	TRBV27	CASSSLAGGLDTQYF	TGTGCCAGCAGTTCTCTAGCGGGGGGGCTGGATACGCAGTATTTT
once	TRBD2	TRBJ2-3	TRBV15	CATSRDPPRLAGTDTQYF	TGTGCCACCAGCAGAGATCCCCCTCGACTAGCTGGCACAGATACGCAGTATTTT
once	NA	TRBJ1-1	TRBV6-2/TRBV6-3	CASSYVWSVNTEAFF	TGTGCCAGCAGTTACGTGTGGTCCGTGAACACTGAAGCTTTCTTT
NA	NA	TRBJ2-4	TRBV4-1	CASSQDGEVGKNIQYF	TGCGCCAGCAGCCAAGATGGCGAGGTCGGCAAAAACATTCAGTACTTC
NA	NA	TRBJ1-1	TRBV19	CASSLTGVTEAFF	TGTGCCAGTAGTTTAACAGGCGTCACTGAAGCTTTCTTT
NA	TRBD1	TRBJ1-2	TRBV29-1	CSVDGRAGGFGYTF	TGCAGCGTTGACGGGAGGGCAGGGGGCTTTGGCTACACCTTC
NA	NA	TRBJ1-1	TRBV19	CASSIVWAALRTEAFF	TGTGCCAGTAGTATAGTTTGGGCAGCCCTGAGGACTGAAGCTTTCTTT
NA	NA	TRBJ1-2	TRBV5-4	CASSLEAQGRSGYTF	TGTGCCAGCAGCTTGGAGGCTCAGGGGAGGTCGGGCTACACCTTC
NA	NA	TRBJ1-3	TRBV27	CASSLTPAVSGNTIYF	TGTGCCAGCAGTTTAACTCCCGCGGTCTCTGGAAACACCATATATTTT
NA	TRBD1	TRBJ1-1	TRBV20-1	CSASVGQGSTEAFF	TGCAGTGCTAGTGTCGGACAGGGAAGCACTGAAGCTTTCTTT
NA	NA	TRBJ1-6	TRBV20-1	CSASVGTGFSSYNSPLHF	TGCAGTGCTAGTGTAGGGACCGGTTTTAGCTCCTATAATTCACCCCTCCACTTT
NA	TRBD1	TRBJ2-7	TRBV27	CASSSTGGSAYF	TGTGCCAGCAGTTCAACAGGGGGCAGTGCGTACTTC
NA	TRBD2	TRBJ2-7	TRBV4-3	CASSRGTSGLSYEQYF	TGCGCCAGCAGCCGGGGTACTAGCGGGTTATCCTACGAGCAGTACTTC
NA	NA	TRBJ1-3	TRBV7-7	CASSLAFGAGNTIYF	TGTGCCAGCAGCTTAGCGTTTGGGGCTGGAAACACCATATATTTT
NA	NA	TRBJ1-5	TRBV23-1	CASSHMGGHQYSNQPQHF	TGCGCCAGCAGTCACATGGGGGGACACCAATATAGCAATCAGCCCCAGCATTTT
NA	NA	TRBJ2-7	TRBV6-5	CASHLAGGFGEQYF	TGTGCCAGCCATTTGGCAGGAGGGTTTGGGGAGCAGTACTTC
NA	NA	TRBJ1-1	TRBV11-2	CASSLRQGNRMNTEAFF	TGTGCCAGCAGCTTAAGGCAGGGAAATCGGATGAACACTGAAGCTTTCTTT
few	NA	TRBJ1-3	TRBV7-9	CASSLGRRGNTIYF	TGTGCCAGCAGCTTAGGCCGCCGGGGGAACACCATATATTTT
once	NA	TRBJ1-2	TRBV28	CASTVSFNYGYTF	TGTGCCAGCACAGTCAGCTTTAACTATGGCTACACCTTC
NA	TRBD2	TRBJ2-1	TRBV12-3/TRBV12-4	CAIKRGPYNEQFF	TGTGCCATTAAGCGGGGGCCGTACAATGAGCAGTTCTTC
NA	TRBD1	TRBJ1-2	TRBV2	CASSQQGADYGYTF	TGTGCCAGCAGCCAGCAGGGGGCGGACTATGGCTACACCTTC